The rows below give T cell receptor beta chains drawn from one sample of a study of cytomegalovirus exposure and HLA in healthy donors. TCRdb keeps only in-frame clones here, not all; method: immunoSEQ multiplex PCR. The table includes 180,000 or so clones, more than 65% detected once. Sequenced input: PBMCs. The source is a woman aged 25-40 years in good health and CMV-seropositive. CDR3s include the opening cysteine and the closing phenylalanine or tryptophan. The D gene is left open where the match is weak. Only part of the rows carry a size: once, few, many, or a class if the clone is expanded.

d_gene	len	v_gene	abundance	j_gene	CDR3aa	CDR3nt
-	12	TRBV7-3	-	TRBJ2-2	CASSSDTGELFF	TGTGCCAGCAGCTCGGACACCGGGGAGCTGTTTTTT
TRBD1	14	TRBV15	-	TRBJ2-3	CATSRDLADRLRYF	TGTGCCACCAGCAGAGACCTTGCGGACAGGTTGAGGTATTTT
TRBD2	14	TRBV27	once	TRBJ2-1	CASSHYGGGDEQFF	TGTGCCAGCAGCCATTATGGGGGGGGTGATGAGCAGTTCTTC
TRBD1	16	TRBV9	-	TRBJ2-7	CASSSSPGQGDYEQYF	TGTGCCAGCAGCTCATCCCCGGGACAGGGGGACTACGAGCAGTACTTC
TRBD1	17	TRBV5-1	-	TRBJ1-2	CASSLGQGTGMYYGYTF	TGCGCCAGCAGCTTGGGTCAAGGGACAGGGATGTACTATGGCTACACCTTC
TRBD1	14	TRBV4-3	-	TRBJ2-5	CASSRIGQAGTQYF	TGCGCCAGCAGCCGAATAGGACAGGCGGGGACCCAGTACTTC
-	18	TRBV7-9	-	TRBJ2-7	CASSLYLPSASISYEQYF	TGTGCCAGCAGCTTATATCTGCCCAGCGCTAGCATTTCCTACGAGCAGTACTTC
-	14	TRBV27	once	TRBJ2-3	CASTRWGDTDTQYF	TGTGCCAGCACCAGGTGGGGAGACACAGATACGCAGTATTTT
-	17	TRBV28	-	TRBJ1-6	CASTLGPGRGLNSPLHF	TGTGCCAGCACCCTCGGTCCGGGGCGGGGGCTTAATTCACCCCTCCACTTT
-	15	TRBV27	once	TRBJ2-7	CASSPRAGGAYEQYF	TGTGCCAGCAGTCCTCGAGCGGGTGGGGCCTACGAGCAGTACTTC
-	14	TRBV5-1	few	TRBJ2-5	CASSLRTVGETQYF	TGCGCCAGCAGCTTACGGACAGTGGGAGAGACCCAGTACTTC
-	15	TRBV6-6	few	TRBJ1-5	CASSYSRGSNQPQHF	TGTGCCAGCAGTTACTCACGGGGGAGCAATCAGCCCCAGCATTTT
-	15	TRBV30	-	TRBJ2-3	CAWSVRGSLTDTQYF	TGTGCCTGGAGTGTAAGGGGCTCGCTCACAGATACGCAGTATTTT
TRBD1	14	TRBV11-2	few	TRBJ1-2	CASRNRGSDYGYTF	TGTGCCAGCAGAAACAGGGGGTCGGACTATGGCTACACCTTC
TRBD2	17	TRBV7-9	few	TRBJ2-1	CASSLGTSGAPNNEQFF	TGTGCCAGCAGCTTAGGGACTAGCGGGGCCCCCAACAATGAGCAGTTCTTC
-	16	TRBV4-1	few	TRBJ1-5	CASSQEARGGNQPQHF	TGCGCCAGCAGCCAAGAGGCCAGGGGAGGCAATCAGCCCCAGCATTTT
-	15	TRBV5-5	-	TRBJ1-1	CASSLGQGLNTEAFF	TGTGCCAGCAGCTTGGGGCAGGGCTTGAACACTGAAGCTTTCTTT
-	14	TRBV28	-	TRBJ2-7	CASARGGTTYEQYF	TGTGCCAGCGCACGTGGGGGGACGACCTACGAGCAGTACTTC
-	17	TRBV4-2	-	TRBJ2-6	CASSHYFRDTSANVLTF	TGTGCCAGCAGCCACTACTTCCGGGACACGTCGGCCAACGTCCTGACTTTC
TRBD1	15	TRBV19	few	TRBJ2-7	CASSIYATGSYEQYF	TGTGCCAGTAGTATCTACGCGACAGGGTCCTACGAGCAGTACTTC
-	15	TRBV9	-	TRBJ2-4	CASSGNGYRVRPLYF	TGTGCCAGCAGCGGAAATGGGTACAGGGTCAGGCCCTTGTACTTC
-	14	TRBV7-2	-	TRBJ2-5	CASSRDTFQETQYF	TGTGCCAGCAGTCGAGACACGTTCCAAGAGACCCAGTACTTC
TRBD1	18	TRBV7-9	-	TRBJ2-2	CASSLLGQRTGPTGELFF	TGTGCCAGCAGCTTATTGGGGCAACGGACAGGGCCCACCGGGGAGCTGTTTTTT
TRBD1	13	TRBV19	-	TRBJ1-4	CASKGQGGEKLFF	TGTGCCAGTAAGGGACAGGGAGGAGAAAAACTGTTTTTT
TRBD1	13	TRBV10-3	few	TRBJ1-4	CATTGGEGEKLFF	TGTGCCACAACAGGGGGCGAGGGTGAAAAACTGTTTTTT
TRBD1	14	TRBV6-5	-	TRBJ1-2	CATRDRGPAYGYTF	TGTGCCACACGGGATAGGGGGCCCGCCTATGGCTACACCTTC
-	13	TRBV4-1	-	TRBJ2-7	CASSQQGPYEQYF	TGCGCCAGCAGCCAACAGGGCCCCTACGAGCAGTACTTC
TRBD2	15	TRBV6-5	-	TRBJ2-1	CASRLSGGAYNEQFF	TGTGCCAGCAGACTTAGCGGGGGGGCCTACAATGAGCAGTTCTTC
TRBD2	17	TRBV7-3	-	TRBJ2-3	CASSPMGLAGLVGTQYF	TGTGCCAGCAGCCCGATGGGACTAGCGGGGCTTGTGGGTACGCAGTATTTT
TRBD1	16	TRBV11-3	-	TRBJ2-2	CASSLGLNRGTGELFF	TGTGCCAGCAGCTTAGGTTTAAACAGGGGTACCGGGGAGCTGTTTTTT
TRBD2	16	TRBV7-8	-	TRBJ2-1	CASSLAGGLLATEQFF	TGTGCCAGCAGCTTAGCTGGGGGACTACTTGCTACTGAGCAGTTCTTC